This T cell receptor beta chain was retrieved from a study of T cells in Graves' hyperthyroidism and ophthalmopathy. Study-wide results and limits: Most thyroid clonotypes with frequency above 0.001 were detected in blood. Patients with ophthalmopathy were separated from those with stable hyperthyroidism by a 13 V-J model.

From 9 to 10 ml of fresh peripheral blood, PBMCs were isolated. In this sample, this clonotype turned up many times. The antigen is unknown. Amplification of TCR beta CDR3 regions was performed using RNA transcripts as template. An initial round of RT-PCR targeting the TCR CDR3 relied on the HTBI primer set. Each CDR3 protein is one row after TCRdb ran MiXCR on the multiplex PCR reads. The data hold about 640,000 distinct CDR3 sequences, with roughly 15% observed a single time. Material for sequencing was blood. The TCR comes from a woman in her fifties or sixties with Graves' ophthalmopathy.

CDR3 amino acids: CASSLKGGSSPLHF. CDR3 in DNA: TGTGCCAGCAGTTTAAAGGGGGGAAGTTCACCCCTCCACTTT. The chain links TRBV12-3 or TRBV12-4 to TRBJ1-6; D may be TRBD1 (6 bases). The length of the CDR3 is 14 residues. V dropped 2 bases and J dropped 9 bases, with 11 bases sitting between them.